Listed below are T cell receptor beta chains from one sample, sequenced in a study of breast tumors, draining lymph nodes, adjacent tissues. TCRdb re-analysed the multiplex PCR reads in MiXCR, keeping a single row per CDR3 protein. This sample yields 200,000 or so distinct CDR3 sequences, of which over 25% are seen a single time; about 4.3% belongs to the top ten. Sequencing was carried out using axillary lymph node tissue. The receptors derive from a female donor with breast cancer. Some clones in this sample may be carry-over from other donors' samples. Each CDR3 is given with its conserved first and last residue. D genes are given only for firm matches. Where a row states a size, it is once, few, many or the class of an expanded clone; other rows omit it.

size,D,V,J,DNA,CDR3
many,TRBD2,TRBV14,TRBJ2-1,TGTGCCAGCAGCCCCTTCGCGGGGGGGCCGGACAATGAGCAGTTCTTC,CASSPFAGGPDNEQFF
medium-sized,.,TRBV2,TRBJ1-5,TGTGCCAGCACCCAGGAGGGGTCGGGCCAGCCCCAGCATTTT,CASTQEGSGQPQHF
many,.,TRBV29-1,TRBJ2-3,TGCAGCGCCAGGGCCCGCACAGATACGCAGTATTTT,CSARARTDTQYF
many,TRBD2,TRBV19,TRBJ2-1,TGTGCCAGTAGTATATCCGAGAGCGGGGGGAAGTATGAGCAGTTCTTC,CASSISESGGKYEQFF
many,TRBD1,TRBV19,TRBJ1-2,TGTGCCAGTTCAAGGGACAGGGGGAACTATGGCTACACCTTC,CASSRDRGNYGYTF
many,.,TRBV5-1,TRBJ2-7,TGCGCCAGCAGCTTTACTCCGGGACAACCCGAGCAGTACTTC,CASSFTPGQPEQYF
.,TRBD1,TRBV4-2,TRBJ1-4,TGTGCCAGCAGCCAACCTCCGGGACAGGGTAATGAAAAACTGTTTTTT,CASSQPPGQGNEKLFF
many,.,TRBV2,TRBJ2-7,TGTGCCAGCAGTGTAGGGGGACACCTAACGGGGGAGCAGTACTTC,CASSVGGHLTGEQYF
many,.,TRBV7-2,TRBJ1-6,TGTGCCAGCAGCTTGTGGGGAACGGGATCACCCCTCCACTTT,CASSLWGTGSPLHF
.,.,TRBV6-1,TRBJ1-2,TGTGCCAGCAGCCACGACCCAGAGGGCGGGTATGGCTACACCTTC,CASSHDPEGGYGYTF
many,TRBD1,TRBV9,TRBJ1-6,TGTGCCAGCAGCGCCAGGGACAGGGACGGTTCACCCCTCCACTTT,CASSARDRDGSPLHF
.,.,TRBV11-1,TRBJ2-1,TGTGCCAGCAGCCACGTCGGGGGCCCCTGCAATGAGCAGTTCTTC,CASSHVGGPCNEQFF
many,TRBD1,TRBV4-1,TRBJ1-3,TGCGCCAGCAGCCAAGATGGCGGGAAGGGGGCCCCTCGCTCTGGAAACACCATATATTTT,CASSQDGGKGAPRSGNTIYF
few,TRBD1,TRBV28,TRBJ2-7,TGTGCCAGCAGCTCCGCAGGGGGCAATCTCCACGAGCAGTACTTC,CASSSAGGNLHEQYF
many,.,TRBV20-1,TRBJ2-7,TGCAGTGCTAGAGGGGGAGTCTACGAGCAGTACTTC,CSARGGVYEQYF
many,TRBD2,TRBV7-8,TRBJ2-1,TGTGCCAGCAGCTTTAACCCCCTGGGGGGGAACAATGAGCAGTTCTTC,CASSFNPLGGNNEQFF
.,TRBD1,TRBV5-5,TRBJ1-5,TGTGCCAGCAGCTTGGAGGCAGGGGGTCAGCCCCAGCATTTT,CASSLEAGGQPQHF
.,.,TRBV28,TRBJ1-1,TGTGCCAGCAGTCCCCAAGGGGAGAAAGCTTTCTTT,CASSPQGEKAFF
many,.,TRBV5-1,TRBJ2-2,TGCGCCAGCAGCTTGGGTCAGTCGGCCGGGGAGCTGTTTTTT,CASSLGQSAGELFF
few,TRBD1,TRBV12-3/TRBV12-4,TRBJ2-1,TGTGCCAGCAGTTTACGCGGGACAGGGAGGTTAGTGTCCTACAATGAGCAGTTCTTC,CASSLRGTGRLVSYNEQFF
many,TRBD2,TRBV29-1,TRBJ2-5,TGCAGCGCTAGCGGGGCCGAGGGGGGAGAGACCCAGTACTTC,CSASGAEGGETQYF
many,TRBD1,TRBV7-9,TRBJ2-7,TGTGCCAGCAGCTCCTTGGACAGGGGCGCGTCCGAGCAGTACTTC,CASSSLDRGASEQYF
.,.,TRBV20-1,TRBJ1-6,TGCAGTGCTAGACCTGGGGGAAGGGAATCACCCCTCCACTTT,CSARPGGRESPLHF
.,.,TRBV12-5,TRBJ2-4,.,CASGDNRERTLKLSLDKNIQYF
.,.,TRBV2,TRBJ2-6,TGTGCCAGCAACGGTCAGGGGTCTAACTCTGGGGCCAACGTCCTGACTTTC,CASNGQGSNSGANVLTF
many,TRBD2,TRBV9,TRBJ2-2,TGTGCCAGCAGCGCGGGGACTAGCGGGAACACCGGGGAGCTGTTTTTT,CASSAGTSGNTGELFF
many,.,TRBV11-2,TRBJ2-3,TGTGCCAGCAGCTTAGGAGGTGCGGATACGCAGTATTTT,CASSLGGADTQYF
.,TRBD1,TRBV9,TRBJ2-1,TGTGCCAGCAGCCTGTCGACAGGGGGGGGGGCCTCCTCCAATGAGCAGTTCTTC,CASSLSTGGGASSNEQFF